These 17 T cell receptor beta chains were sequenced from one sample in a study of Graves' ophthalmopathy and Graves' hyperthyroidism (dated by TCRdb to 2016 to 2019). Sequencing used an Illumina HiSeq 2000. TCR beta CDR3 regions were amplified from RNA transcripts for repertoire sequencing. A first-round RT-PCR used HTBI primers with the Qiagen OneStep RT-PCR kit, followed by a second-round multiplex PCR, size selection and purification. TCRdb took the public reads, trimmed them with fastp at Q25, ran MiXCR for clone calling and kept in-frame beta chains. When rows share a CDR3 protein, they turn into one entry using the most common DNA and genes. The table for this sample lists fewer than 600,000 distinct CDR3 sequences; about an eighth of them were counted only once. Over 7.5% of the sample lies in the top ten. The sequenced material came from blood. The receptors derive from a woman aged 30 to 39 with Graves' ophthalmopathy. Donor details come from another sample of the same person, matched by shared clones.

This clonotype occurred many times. The CDR3: CASGPSINTEAFF. The CDR3 DNA is TGTGCCAGCGGCCCTAGTATAAACACTGAAGCTTTCTTT. This chain uses TRBV12-3 or TRBV12-4 with TRBJ1-1, with D unresolved. The CDR3 length is 13 residues. The V and J ends lost 8 bases and 2 bases respectively, with 12 bases between them.

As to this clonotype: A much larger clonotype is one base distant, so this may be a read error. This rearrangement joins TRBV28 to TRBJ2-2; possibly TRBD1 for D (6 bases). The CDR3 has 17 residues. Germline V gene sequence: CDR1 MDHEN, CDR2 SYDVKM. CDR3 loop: CASSHPEAQGRTGELCF. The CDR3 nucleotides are TGTGCCAGCAGTCACCCCGAGGCGCAGGGGCGCACCGGGGAGCTGTGTTTT.

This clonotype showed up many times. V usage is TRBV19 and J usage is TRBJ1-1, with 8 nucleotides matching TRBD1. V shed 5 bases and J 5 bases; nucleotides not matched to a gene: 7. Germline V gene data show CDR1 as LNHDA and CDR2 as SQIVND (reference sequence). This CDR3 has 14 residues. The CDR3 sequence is CASSDGQGWTEAFF. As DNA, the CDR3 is TGTGCCAGTAGTGACGGACAGGGTTGGACTGAAGCTTTCTTT.

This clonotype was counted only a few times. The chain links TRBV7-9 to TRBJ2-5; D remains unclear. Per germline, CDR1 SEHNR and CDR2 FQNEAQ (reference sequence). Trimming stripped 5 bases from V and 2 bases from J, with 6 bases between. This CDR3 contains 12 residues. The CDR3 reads CASSMLQETQYF. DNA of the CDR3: TGTGCCAGCAGCATGCTGCAAGAGACCCAGTACTTC.

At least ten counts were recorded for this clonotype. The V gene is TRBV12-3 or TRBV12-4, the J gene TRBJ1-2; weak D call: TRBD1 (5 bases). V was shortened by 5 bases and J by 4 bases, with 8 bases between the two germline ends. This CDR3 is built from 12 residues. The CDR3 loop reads CASSMDTYGYTF. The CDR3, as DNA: TGTGCCAGCAGTATGGACACCTATGGCTACACCTTC.

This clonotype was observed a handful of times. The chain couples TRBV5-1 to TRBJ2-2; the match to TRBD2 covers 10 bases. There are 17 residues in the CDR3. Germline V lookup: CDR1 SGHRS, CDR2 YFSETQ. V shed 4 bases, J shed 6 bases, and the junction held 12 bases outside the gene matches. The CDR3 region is CASSSTRGLAYAGELFF. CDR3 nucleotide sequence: TGCGCCAGCAGCAGCACCCGGGGACTAGCGTATGCCGGGGAGCTGTTTTTT. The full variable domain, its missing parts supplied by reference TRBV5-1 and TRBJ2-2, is KAGVTQTPRYLIKTRGQQVTLSCSPISGHRSVSWYQQTPGQGLQFLFEYFSETQRNKGNFPGRFSGRQFSNSRSEMNVSTLELGDSALYLCASSSTRGLAYAGELFFGEGSRLTVL.

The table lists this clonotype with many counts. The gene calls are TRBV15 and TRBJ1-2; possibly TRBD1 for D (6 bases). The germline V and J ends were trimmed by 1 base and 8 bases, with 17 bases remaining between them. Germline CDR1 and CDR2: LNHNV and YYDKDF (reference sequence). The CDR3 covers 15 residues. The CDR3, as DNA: TGTGCCACCAGCAGAGTACCCAACACAGGGTTGGGCTACACCTTC. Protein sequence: CATSRVPNTGLGYTF.

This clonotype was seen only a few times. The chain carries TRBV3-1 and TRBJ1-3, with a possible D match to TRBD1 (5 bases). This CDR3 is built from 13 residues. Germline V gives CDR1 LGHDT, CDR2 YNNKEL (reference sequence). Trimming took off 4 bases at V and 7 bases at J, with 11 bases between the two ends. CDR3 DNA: TGTGCCAGCAGCCCGGCAGGGACCAACACCATATATTTT. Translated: CASSPAGTNTIYF.

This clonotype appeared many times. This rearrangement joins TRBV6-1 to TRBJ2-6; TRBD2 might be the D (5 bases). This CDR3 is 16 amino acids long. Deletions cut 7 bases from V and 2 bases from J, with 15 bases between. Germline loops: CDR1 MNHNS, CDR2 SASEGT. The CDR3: CASKGESRTGANVLTF. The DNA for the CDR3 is TGTGCCAGCAAGGGAGAATCTCGGACTGGGGCCAACGTCCTGACTTTC.

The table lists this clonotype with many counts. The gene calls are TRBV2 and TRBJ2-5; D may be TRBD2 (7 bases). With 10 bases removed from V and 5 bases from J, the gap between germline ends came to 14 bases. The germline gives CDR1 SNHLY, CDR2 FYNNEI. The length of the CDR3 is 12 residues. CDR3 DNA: TGTGCCATCCGGACTAGGGGGGAGACCCAGTACTTC. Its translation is CAIRTRGETQYF. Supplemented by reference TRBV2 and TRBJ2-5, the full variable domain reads EPEVTQTPSHQVTQMGQEVILRCVPISNHLYFYWYRQILGQKVEFLVSFYNNEISEKSEIFDDQFSVERPDGSNFTLKIRSTKLEDSAMYFCAIRTRGETQYFGPGTRLLVL.

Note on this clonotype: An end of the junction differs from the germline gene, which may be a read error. This CDR3 is CSSRAHLSNQPQHF. The CDR3 DNA sequence: TGTTCCAGCAGGGCTCATTTAAGCAATCAGCCCCAGCATTTT. The rearrangement joins TRBV6-2 or TRBV6-3 to TRBJ1-5; tentative D call: TRBD1 (5 bases). Germline V CDR1 and CDR2: MNHEY, SVGEGT. The CDR3 has 14 residues.

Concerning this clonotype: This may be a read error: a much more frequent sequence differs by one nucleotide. CDR3 DNA: TGTGCCAGCAGCCCCGGTGTAGCGGGGGCCTACGAGCAGTGCTTC. It yields the protein CASSPGVAGAYEQCF. The V and J genes are TRBV2 and TRBJ2-7, with 9 bases identical to TRBD2. This CDR3 is 15 amino acids long. In germline, CDR1 is SNHLY, CDR2 FYNNEI.

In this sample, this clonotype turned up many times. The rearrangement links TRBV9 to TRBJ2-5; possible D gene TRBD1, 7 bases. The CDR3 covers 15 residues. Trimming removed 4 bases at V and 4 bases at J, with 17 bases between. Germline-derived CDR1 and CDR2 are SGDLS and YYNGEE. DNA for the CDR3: TGTGCCAGCAGCCTCCAGGACTACAGGGGAGAGACCCAGTACTTC. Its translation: CASSLQDYRGETQYF.

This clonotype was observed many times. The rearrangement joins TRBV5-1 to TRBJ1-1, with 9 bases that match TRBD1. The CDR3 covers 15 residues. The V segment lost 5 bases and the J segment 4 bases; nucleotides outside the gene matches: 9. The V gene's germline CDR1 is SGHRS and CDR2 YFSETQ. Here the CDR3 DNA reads TGCGCCAGCAGGTTACCGGGACAGGGTAGCACTGAAGCTTTCTTT. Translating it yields CASRLPGQGSTEAFF.

CDR3 in amino acids: CASTPGQYRTEAFF. The DNA for the CDR3 is TGTGCCAGCACCCCGGGACAGTATCGCACTGAAGCTTTCTTT. V and J are TRBV27 and TRBJ1-1; 7 bases agree with TRBD1. The J segment lost 4 bases and the V segment lost 7 bases, leaving 9 bases of the junction unmatched. The CDR3 runs 14 residues. Germline V CDR1 and CDR2: MNHEY, SMNVEV (reference sequence).

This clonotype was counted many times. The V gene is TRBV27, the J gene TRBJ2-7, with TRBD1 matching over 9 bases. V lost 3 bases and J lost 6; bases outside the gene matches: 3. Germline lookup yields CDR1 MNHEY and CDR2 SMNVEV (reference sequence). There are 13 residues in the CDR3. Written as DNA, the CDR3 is TGTGCCAGCAGTTTTACAGGGGGCGGCGAGCAGTACTTC. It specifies CASSFTGGGEQYF.

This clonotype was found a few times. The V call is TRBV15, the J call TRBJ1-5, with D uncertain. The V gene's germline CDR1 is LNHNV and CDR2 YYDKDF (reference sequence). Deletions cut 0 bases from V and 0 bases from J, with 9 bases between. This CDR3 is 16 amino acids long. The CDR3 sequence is CATSRDRRYSNQPQHF. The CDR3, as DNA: TGTGCCACCAGCAGAGATCGGAGGTATAGCAATCAGCCCCAGCATTTT.